The clone carrying this T cell receptor beta chain was recorded only once. Its target is not known. The entry originates in a study of T cell responses to AZD1222 COVID-19 vaccine. General study points: At study baseline, merely over 5 AZD1222 recipients were seropositive. Possibly, clonal diversity was underestimated; donors were largely white British and included more females. Nearly half of spike-specific TCRs reportedly target unmutated variant regions.

Sequenced by immunoSEQ multiplex PCR; TCRdb stores in-frame clones only, minus some. The sample has about 200,000 clones, under 95% seen once; the top ten hold roughly 1%. The CDR3 covers 14 residues. Germline V gives CDR1 MNHEY, CDR2 SVGAGI. The ends were cut back, 4 bases at V and 4 bases at J, with 12 bases in the middle. This chain links TRBV6-5 with TRBJ2-3, with D hard to call. The TCR originated in an adult in good health. Material: peripheral blood, obtained on day 0 of MenACWY control vaccination. CDR3 nucleotides: TGTGCCAGCAGTTTCGCATCTCATGCAGATACGCAGTATTTT. Translated: CASSFASHADTQYF.